A selection of T cell receptor beta chains follows, all from one sample in a study of control samples from healthy donors and cancer patients. Repertoires were generated with immunoSEQ multiplex PCR, while TCRdb's copy carries only in-frame clones and drops some. The sample carries fewer than 40,000 clones, over 85% recorded once. Sample: PBMCs. All receptors derive from a man between 40 and 49 years old with colorectal cancer. CDR3s include the opening cysteine and the closing phenylalanine or tryptophan. A D gene is named only where the DNA matches it firmly. A clone size is listed for some rows: how often the clone was seen (once, few, many), or a class if it is expanded.

clone_size	d_call	j_call	v_call	cdr3_aa	cdr3_nt
NA	NA	TRBJ2-7	TRBV7-2	CASSLEGGSGEQYF	TGTGCCAGCAGCTTAGAAGGGGGGAGTGGCGAGCAGTACTTC
once	NA	TRBJ1-2	TRBV18	CASSPGSGHYGYTF	TGTGCCAGCTCACCAGGCTCAGGCCACTATGGCTACACCTTC
NA	TRBD1	TRBJ2-7	TRBV6-5	CASSYHDRGLYEQYF	TGTGCCAGCAGTTATCACGACAGGGGGCTTTACGAGCAGTACTTC
NA	NA	TRBJ2-3	TRBV6-1	CASSESGAFYTDTQYF	TGTGCCAGCAGTGAATCCGGCGCTTTTTACACAGATACGCAGTATTTT
NA	NA	TRBJ2-3	TRBV5-6	CASSWAEGGSTDTQYF	TGTGCCAGCAGCTGGGCTGAGGGGGGTAGCACAGATACGCAGTATTTT
NA	NA	TRBJ1-2	TRBV4-2	CASSQDGGVPIYGYTF	TGTGCCAGCAGCCAAGATGGCGGGGTACCCATCTATGGCTACACCTTC
NA	NA	TRBJ2-3	TRBV4-3	CASSQGARDTQYF	TGCGCCAGCAGCCAGGGGGCCCGGGATACGCAGTATTTT
NA	TRBD2	TRBJ2-3	TRBV29-1	CSPRGGGTSGGLDTQYF	TGCAGCCCGCGGGGAGGGGGGACTAGCGGGGGCCTGGATACGCAGTATTTT
NA	NA	TRBJ1-2	TRBV3-1/TRBV3-2	CASSHGSEYYGYTF	TGTGCCAGCAGCCATGGCAGCGAATACTATGGCTACACCTTC
NA	NA	TRBJ1-6	TRBV7-8	CASSLQYRVGSPLHF	TGTGCCAGCAGCTTACAGTACAGGGTTGGTTCACCCCTCCACTTT
NA	TRBD2	TRBJ2-1	TRBV11-3	CASSRGGGVSYNEQFF	TGTGCCAGCAGCCGCGGCGGGGGGGTGTCCTACAATGAGCAGTTCTTC
NA	TRBD2	TRBJ2-3	TRBV18	CASSPPKRGGNTDTQYF	TGTGCCAGCTCACCCCCTAAACGGGGGGGCAACACAGATACGCAGTATTTT
NA	TRBD1	TRBJ2-5	TRBV5-1	CASTSGTGGLGETQYF	TGCGCCAGCACCTCCGGGACAGGGGGCTTGGGAGAGACCCAGTACTTC
NA	NA	TRBJ2-7	TRBV7-3	CASSFAAGKATYEQYF	TGTGCCAGCAGCTTCGCCGCAGGGAAGGCCACCTACGAGCAGTACTTC
NA	NA	TRBJ1-4	TRBV6-1	CASSGGTGFPNEKLFF	TGTGCCAGCAGTGGGGGAACAGGGTTTCCTAATGAAAAACTGTTTTTT
NA	NA	TRBJ1-6	TRBV6-1	CASNSEGSYSPLHF	TGTGCCAGCAACTCCGAGGGGTCGTATTCACCCCTCCACTTT
few	NA	TRBJ1-1	TRBV6-5	CASSYSRRINTEAFF	TGTGCCAGCAGTTACTCGAGGAGAATTAACACTGAAGCTTTCTTT